The 5 T cell receptor beta chains in this list originate from one sample, sequenced in a study of STAT5B mutations in CD4+ large granular lymphocyte leukemia (dated by TCRdb to between 2021 and 2024). The protocol used for the library was the immunoSEQ multiplex PCR assay. TCRdb limited this immuneACCESS table to in-frame rearrangements with V and J called. A share of clones is missing; checked studies link under half to unresolved V genes, and the rest is unexplained. The sample table records some 45,000 clones; 86% of these occur just once. The ten most abundant clones make up roughly 2.5% of the sample. Sequences were obtained from CD4+ T cells from blood buffy coats. The receptors were sampled from a human donor in good health.

This chain uses TRBV2 with TRBJ1-1; 7 bases line up with TRBD1. V lost 5 bases and J lost 1; bases outside the gene matches: 1. The germline V gene has CDR1 SNHLY and CDR2 FYNNEI. There are 13 residues in the CDR3. CDR3 DNA: TGTGCCAGCAGTACAGGGGAGAACACTGAAGCTTTCTTT. Amino acids: CASSTGENTEAFF.

As to this clone: Other DNA sequences in this specimen translate into the identical CDR3. The chain carries TRBV5-1 and TRBJ2-3; D gene uncertain. CDR3 length equals 12 residues. Germline loops: CDR1 SGHRS, CDR2 YFSETQ. The V and J ends lost 3 bases and 0 bases respectively, with 2 bases between them. CDR3 residues: CASSSSTDTQYF. The CDR3 DNA reads as TGCGCCAGCAGCTCTAGCACAGATACGCAGTATTTT.

This sequence joins TRBV30 and TRBJ2-3; TRBD2 might be the D (5 bases). The V end was cut by 5 bases, the J end by 1 base, with 10 bases between. The CDR3 covers 13 residues. From germline, CDR1 is GTSNPN and CDR2 SVGIG (reference sequence). This chain's CDR3 is CAWGYGGTDTQYF. CDR3 DNA: TGTGCCTGGGGGTACGGGGGCACAGATACGCAGTATTTT.

This chain joins TRBV19 and TRBJ1-4, with D uncertain. V was shortened by 8 bases and J by 8 bases, with 18 bases between the two germline ends. CDR1 and CDR2 from the germline V gene are LNHDA and SQIVND (reference sequence). The length of the CDR3 is 14 residues. CDR3 bases: TGTGCCAGTTCTCTCACCGGGATTGGGGAAAAACTGTTTTTT. It specifies CASSLTGIGEKLFF.

This clone was seen once. V and J are TRBV7-6 and TRBJ1-1, with unresolved D. Germline CDR1 is SGHVS and CDR2 is FNYEAQ. CDR3 length: 13 amino acids. V lost 5 bases to trimming and J lost 1 base, with 8 bases between them. The DNA for the CDR3 is TGTGCCAGCAGCCACAATAAGAACACTGAAGCTTTCTTT. Its translation is CASSHNKNTEAFF.